This note documents a single T cell receptor (beta chain) sequence. These data belong to a study of blood T cell repertoires in COVID-19. Study context: PBMCs, B-cell-depleted T cells, or T cells were the source of the cDNA or gDNA that made up the material.

The data were produced by immunoSEQ multiplex PCR, yet TCRdb's version contains in-frame clones alone and is incomplete. The table has under 250,000 clones, approximately 85% seen once. CDR3 size: 13 residues. J gave up 7 bases and V 11 bases, and 10 bases lay outside the gene matches. CDR1 is LNHDA and CDR2 is SQIVND in the germline V gene (reference sequence). The TCR originated in a woman in her forties or fifties with acute COVID-19. The chain links TRBV19 to TRBJ1-5; 8 bases fit TRBD1. What was sequenced was PBMCs or T cells enriched from blood (not recorded which). In DNA, the CDR3 is TGTGCCGGGGGTGCACAGGGGGAGCAGCCCCAGCATTTT. This codes for CAGGAQGEQPQHF.